Shown below are 15 T cell receptor beta chains from a single sample sequenced in a study of OX40 agonist ivuxolimab in advanced cancers. Repertoires were generated with immunoSEQ multiplex PCR, while TCRdb's copy carries only in-frame clones and drops some. The sample contains over 75,000 clones, about 87% of which appear only once. The material sequenced was CD4+ or CD8+ T cells sorted from blood, taken in a trial of the OX40 agonist ivuxolimab. These receptors were taken from an adult with an advanced solid tumor such as melanoma, head and neck, liver or kidney cancer.

This clone appeared a single time. V and J are TRBV4-1 and TRBJ2-5, with a weak D call TRBD2 (7 bases). The V and J ends lost 1 base and 2 bases respectively, with 14 bases between them. CDR3 length: 16 amino acids. Per the germline V gene, CDR1 is MGHRA and CDR2 is YSYEKL. Written as DNA, the CDR3 is TGCGCCAGCAGCCAAGGACTAGGGGGGGTTCAAGAGACCCAGTACTTC. Translation: CASSQGLGGVQETQYF.

V gene TRBV5-1 combines with J gene TRBJ2-1; 10 bases fit TRBD2. The CDR3 loop spans 17 amino acids. Germline values: CDR1 SGHRS, CDR2 YFSETQ. Trimming at V came to 3 bases and at J to 5 bases, leaving 11 bases not matched to a gene. CDR3 sequence reads: CASSSTLSGRSDNEQFF. The CDR3, as DNA: TGCGCCAGCAGCTCAACCCTTAGCGGGAGGTCCGACAATGAGCAGTTCTTC.

The chain joins TRBV5-1 to TRBJ1-5, with D maybe TRBD1 (5 bases). Deletions cut 1 base from V and 7 bases from J, with 12 bases between. Germline CDR1 is SGHRS and CDR2 is YFSETQ. The CDR3 extends over 14 amino acids. The CDR3 nucleotides are TGCGCCAGCAGCTTGCTAGGGGATAGGCAGCCCCAGCATTTT. Amino acids: CASSLLGDRQPQHF.

This sequence joins TRBV19 and TRBJ2-2, with D unresolved. CDR3 size: 15 residues. Germline V gene lookup returns CDR1 LNHDA and CDR2 SQIVND (reference sequence). The V gene lost 5 bases and the J gene lost 7 bases, with 17 bases spanning the gap. The CDR3 protein is CASSPEPAKVGELFF. The CDR3 DNA reads TGTGCCAGTAGTCCCGAACCCGCCAAGGTCGGGGAGCTGTTTTTT.

The rearrangement links TRBV13 to TRBJ2-3, with 12 bases aligning to TRBD2. Looked up from germline, CDR1 is PRHDT and CDR2 is FYEKMQ (reference sequence). V shed 5 bases and J 1 base; nucleotides not matched to a gene: 4. The CDR3 covers 16 residues. The CDR3 loop reads CASSRRLAGGTDTQYF. DNA for the CDR3: TGTGCCAGCAGCCGAAGACTAGCGGGAGGCACAGATACGCAGTATTTT.

The chain recombines TRBV29-1 with TRBJ2-7; D might be TRBD1 or TRBD2, each matching 5 bases. This CDR3 is built from 14 residues. Trimming cost V 6 bases and J 4 bases, with 19 bases left between them. Germline values: CDR1 SQVTM, CDR2 ANQGSEA. CDR3 bases: TGCAGCGTCGCGCAGGGAGTGATGGCTTACGAGCAGTACTTC. Its translation is CSVAQGVMAYEQYF.

The rearrangement uses TRBV30 and TRBJ2-7; D possibly uses TRBD1 or TRBD2 (5 bases each). The CDR3 consists of 13 residues. The V gene's germline CDR1 is GTSNPN and CDR2 SVGIG (reference sequence). V shed 1 base and J shed 4 bases, with 11 bases lying between them. As DNA, the CDR3 is TGTGCCTGGAGTGCCCTCGGGGCTTACGAGCAGTACGTC. Encoded protein: CAWSALGAYEQYV.

The chain is built from TRBV27 and TRBJ1-1; perhaps TRBD1 as D (5 bases). Germline V CDR1 and CDR2: MNHEY, SMNVEV (reference sequence). CDR3 length: 15 residues. Trimming removed 6 bases at V and 7 bases at J, with 21 bases between. The CDR3 coding sequence is TGTGCCAGCAGCCTTAGGTGGGGGGGGACGGGTGAAGCTTTCTTT. Encoded protein: CASSLRWGGTGEAFF.

The rearrangement uses TRBV5-1 and TRBJ2-4; 7 nucleotides align to TRBD2. There are 14 residues in the CDR3. The germline V gene encodes CDR1 SGHRS and CDR2 YFSETQ. Losses at the gene ends were 0 bases for V and 8 bases for J; bases not matched to a gene: 5. Here the CDR3 DNA reads TGCGCCAGCAGCTTGGTGGGAGGGCGGGACATTCAGTACTTC. Its protein is CASSLVGGRDIQYF.

This chain links TRBV18 with TRBJ2-3, with 10 bases fitting TRBD1. The germline gives CDR1 KGHSH, CDR2 LQKENI. This CDR3 contains 16 residues. V shed 0 bases and J 5 bases; nucleotides not matched to a gene: 5. Here the CDR3 reads CASSPPRTGGQDTQYF. The CDR3 DNA reads TGTGCCAGCTCACCACCGCGGACAGGGGGACAAGATACGCAGTATTTT.

CDR3 region: CASSPGTSGSNEQFF. The CDR3, as DNA: TGCGCCAGCAGCCCCGGGACTAGCGGGAGTAATGAGCAGTTCTTC. The J gene is TRBJ2-1, the V gene TRBV5-1, with 14 positions matching TRBD2. V trimming: 4 bases; J trimming: 7 bases; junction bases outside the gene matches: 4. Germline CDR1 is SGHRS and CDR2 is YFSETQ. The CDR3 covers 15 residues.

The chain joins TRBV7-5 to TRBJ2-1; the DNA was not compared with TRBD2, the D call given in the table. TRBV7-5 is described as a pseudogene. The CDR3 length is 12 residues. CDR3 amino acids: CASSLNGNEQFF. CDR3 DNA: TGTGCCAGCAGCTTGAACGGTAATGAGCAGTTCTTC.

V usage is TRBV29-1 and J usage is TRBJ2-1, with D possibly being TRBD1 (6 bases). CDR3 length: 15 residues. Germline V lookup: CDR1 SQVTM, CDR2 ANQGSEA. V gave up 8 bases and J gave up 4 bases, with 21 bases separating them. The CDR3 here is CSLRQEAYPYNEQFF. In nucleotides, the CDR3 is TGCAGCCTTCGACAGGAAGCATACCCGTACAATGAGCAGTTCTTC.

This chain links TRBV9 with TRBJ2-1; D could derive from TRBD1 or TRBD2 (5 bases each). V was cut by 4 bases and J by 9 bases, with 17 bases left in between. Looked up from germline, CDR1 is SGDLS and CDR2 is YYNGEE. There are 14 residues in the CDR3. The CDR3 is CASSPSSRGSEQFF. DNA of the CDR3: TGTGCCAGCAGCCCAAGTTCGAGGGGAAGTGAGCAGTTCTTC.

The chain joins TRBV7-9 to TRBJ1-1; TRBD1 agrees at 8 bases. CDR1 is SEHNR, CDR2 FQNEAQ, per germline (reference sequence). CDR3 length equals 14 residues. The junction had 8 bases not matched to a gene; V was cut back by 3 bases and J by 8 bases. The CDR3 DNA follows: TGTGCCAGCAGCTTTCAGGGACAGGTAGTCGAAGCTTTCTTT. This translates into CASSFQGQVVEAFF.